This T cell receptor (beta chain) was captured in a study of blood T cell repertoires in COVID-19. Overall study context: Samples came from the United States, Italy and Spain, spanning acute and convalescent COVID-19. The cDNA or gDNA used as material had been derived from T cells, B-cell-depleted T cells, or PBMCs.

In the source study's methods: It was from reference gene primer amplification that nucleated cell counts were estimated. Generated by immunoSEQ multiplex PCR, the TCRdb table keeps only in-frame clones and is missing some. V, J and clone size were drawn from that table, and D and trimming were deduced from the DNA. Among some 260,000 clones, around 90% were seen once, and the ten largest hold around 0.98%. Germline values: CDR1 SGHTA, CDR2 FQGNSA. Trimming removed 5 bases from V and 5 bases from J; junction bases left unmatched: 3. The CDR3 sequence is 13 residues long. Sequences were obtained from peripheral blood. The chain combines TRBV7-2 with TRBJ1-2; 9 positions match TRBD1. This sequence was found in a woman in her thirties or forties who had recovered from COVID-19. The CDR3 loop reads CASSPDRGYGYTF. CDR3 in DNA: TGTGCCAGCAGCCCCGACAGGGGGTATGGCTACACCTTC.